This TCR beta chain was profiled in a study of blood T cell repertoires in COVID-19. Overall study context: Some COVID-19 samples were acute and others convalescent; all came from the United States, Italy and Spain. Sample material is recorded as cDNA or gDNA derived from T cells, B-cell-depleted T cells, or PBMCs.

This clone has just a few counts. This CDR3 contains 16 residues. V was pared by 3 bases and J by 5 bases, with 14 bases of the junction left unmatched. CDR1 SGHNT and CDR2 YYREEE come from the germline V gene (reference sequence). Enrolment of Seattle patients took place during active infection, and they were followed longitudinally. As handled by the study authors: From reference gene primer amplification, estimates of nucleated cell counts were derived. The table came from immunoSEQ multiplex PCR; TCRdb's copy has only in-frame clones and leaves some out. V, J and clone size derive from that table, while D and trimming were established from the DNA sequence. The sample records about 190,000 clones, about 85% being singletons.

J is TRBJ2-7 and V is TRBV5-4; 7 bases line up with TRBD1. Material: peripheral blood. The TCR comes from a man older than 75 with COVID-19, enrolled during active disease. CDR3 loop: CASSSSGDRAIHEQYF. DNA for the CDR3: TGTGCCAGCAGCTCGTCCGGCGACAGGGCGATCCACGAGCAGTACTTC.